This passage covers 9 T cell receptor beta chains from one sample sequenced in a study of Ad26.COV2.S vaccination and SARS-CoV-2 variants. Treatment: 15 to 20 received Ad26.COV2.S at low or high dose, single or two shots; roughly five received placebo; per-sample allocation not given. The samples were gathered on day 63 after the first injection of vaccine or placebo. Libraries were prepared by immunoSEQ multiplex PCR; TCRdb keeps only in-frame clonotypes and omits some of them. The sample has about 390,000 clones; approximately 90% are singletons. Sample: peripheral blood, taken in a trial of Ad26.COV2.S vaccine versus placebo. These receptors were collected from a person between 18 and 65 years old who received the Ad26.COV2.S COVID-19 vaccine or a placebo.

The count of this clone is one. The chain carries TRBV19 and TRBJ2-2; D call uncertain. Trimming cost V 7 bases and J 15 bases, with 15 bases left between them. Germline CDR1 LNHDA, CDR2 SQIVND (reference sequence). This CDR3 region has 11 residues. As DNA, the CDR3 is TGTGCCAGTAATCACGAGACCGAGTTGTTTTTT. Translation gives CASNHETELFF.

This rearrangement joins TRBV7-9 to TRBJ1-3, with TRBD1 matching 8 bases. The ends lost 3 bases at V and 2 bases at J; junction bases unmatched: 3. Germline CDR1 SEHNR, CDR2 FQNEAQ (reference sequence). The CDR3 length is 15 residues. The DNA of the CDR3 is TGTGCCAGCAGCTTTGACAGGGGAACTGGAAACACCATATATTTT. Its protein product is CASSFDRGTGNTIYF.

The chain carries TRBV3-1 (or the pseudogene TRBV3-2) and TRBJ2-5; perhaps TRBD2 as D (6 bases). The CDR3 runs to 16 residues. Deletions cut 0 bases from V and 5 bases from J, with 16 bases between. Germline V gene sequence: CDR1 LGHDT, CDR2 YNNKEL (reference sequence). CDR3 DNA: TGTGCCAGCAGCCAAGAACACCGGGGGTTTCAGGAGACCCAGTACTTC. It specifies CASSQEHRGFQETQYF.

This clone came up once. The same CDR3 arises from other DNA sequences in this sample as well. The chain combines TRBV4-1 with TRBJ2-3; D perhaps matches TRBD2 (5 bases). CDR3 length: 13 amino acids. Trimming pared 4 bases from V and 3 bases from J, leaving 8 bases between. The germline V gene encodes CDR1 MGHRA and CDR2 YSYEKL. Here the CDR3 reads CASSPGLTDTQYF. In DNA form, the CDR3 reads TGCGCCAGCAGCCCAGGACTGACAGATACGCAGTATTTT.

The chain has TRBV6-5 and TRBJ2-7, with a tentative D call TRBD1 (6 bases). The germline V gene encodes CDR1 MNHEY and CDR2 SVGAGI. V lost 0 bases and J lost 3, with 9 bases in between. This CDR3 is built from 14 residues. DNA for the CDR3: TGTGCCAGCAGTTACTCTCGGGGACACTACGAGCAGTACTTC. Translation: CASSYSRGHYEQYF.

This chain links TRBV6-2 or TRBV6-3 with TRBJ2-7; 8 bases agree with TRBD1. There are 12 residues in the CDR3. Germline loops: CDR1 MNHEY, CDR2 SVGEGT. V lost 5 bases, J lost 12 bases, and 9 bases stayed unmatched. The CDR3 nucleotides read TGTGCCAGCAGTACGGACAGGGACGGACTGTACTTC. It codes for CASSTDRDGLYF.

The chain uses TRBV7-2 and TRBJ2-1; 13 bases agree with TRBD2. Trimming removed 5 bases from V and 7 bases from J; junction bases left unmatched: 14. The CDR3 totals 18 residues. The V gene's germline CDR1 is SGHTA and CDR2 FQGNSA. The CDR3 nucleotides read TGTGCCAGCAGCATACGATTCCCGACTAGCGGGGGGCTGAATGAGCAGTTCTTC. It encodes CASSIRFPTSGGLNEQFF.

The chain recombines TRBV5-1 with TRBJ2-3, with D perhaps matching TRBD2 (5 bases). CDR1 is SGHRS, CDR2 YFSETQ, per germline. V lost 0 bases, J lost 1 base, and 15 bases lay in between. The CDR3 contains 17 residues. CDR3 loop: CASSLGQMRARTDTQYF. CDR3 DNA: TGCGCCAGCAGCTTGGGTCAGATGCGGGCTCGCACAGATACGCAGTATTTT.

The rearrangement links TRBV4-1 to TRBJ2-5, with D unresolved. The germline gives CDR1 MGHRA, CDR2 YSYEKL. This CDR3 region has 13 residues. V was pared by 1 base and J by 5 bases, with 8 bases between. The CDR3 sequence: CASSQGVLETQYF. The CDR3 bases are TGCGCCAGCAGCCAAGGTGTTTTGGAGACCCAGTACTTC.